This is a list of T cell receptor beta chains from one sample in a study of shared T cell receptors in the human thymus. The method was immunoSEQ multiplex PCR; TCRdb's version includes in-frame clones alone and lacks a portion of them. The table records about 730,000 clones, approximately 85% of them present only once. This sample also belongs to another study, concerning human thymus T cells.

Sequencing was done on a sample of thymocytes. The receptors here all came from a girl under three years old with a congenital heart defect. Each CDR3 is given without its conserved first and last residue. D genes are given only for firm matches.

v_gene | d_gene | CDR3aa
TRBV7-9 | . | ASSIRTVNTQY
TRBV15 | TRBD2 | ATSGTSGGYNEQF
TRBV23-1 | TRBD1 | ASSQSIRGPGLF
TRBV15 | . | ATSRDSQSRVEQY
TRBV13 | . | ASSLFVEYRSTNEQF
TRBV14 | . | ASSQLDRPYGYT
TRBV28 | TRBD1 | ASRPAGQGTYEQY
TRBV11-2 | . | ASSLEDRERTNEKLF
TRBV7-2 | TRBD2 | ASSCRLAGYHEQF
TRBV11-2 | . | ASSSYRVETQY
TRBV2 | . | ASSEAAMNTEAF
TRBV11-2 | TRBD2 | ASSLGVLAGGF
TRBV5-1 | . | ASSLAPGNTEAF
TRBV6-1 | TRBD2 | ASIGLAATSYEQY
TRBV7-8 | . | ASSLCAGWELADTQY
TRBV10-3 | . | AISGRGLLETQY
TRBV7-2 | TRBD2 | ASSPLLAGGEETQY
TRBV27 | . | ASSLGWDKAPLGNTEAF
TRBV15 | . | ATSVNRATNEKLF
TRBV9 | . | ASSPRAGALWEQF
TRBV7-2 | . | ASSLACRPGIYEQY
TRBV2 | . | ASESPPEQY